A selection of T cell receptor beta chains follows, all from one sample in a study of blood T cell repertoires in COVID-19. Libraries were prepared by immunoSEQ multiplex PCR; TCRdb keeps only in-frame clonotypes and omits some of them. This repertoire shows 200,000 to 250,000 clones, approximately 86% found once; its top ten account for about 15%. Sequencing was done on a sample of PBMCs or T cells enriched from blood (not recorded which). The source is a woman aged 45-60 years with acute COVID-19. Each CDR3 is given with its conserved first and last residue. D genes are given only for firm matches. Some rows mark clone size as missing; the rest say once, few, many or name a class of expanded clone.

CDR3aa	CDR3nt	v_gene	j_gene	d_gene	abundance
CASRRKREQFF	TGTGCCAGCAGACGCAAGAGGGAGCAGTTCTTC	TRBV12-3/TRBV12-4	TRBJ2-1	.	.
CASSVVSGRAVEQFF	TGTGCCAGCAGCGTAGTTAGCGGGAGGGCCGTTGAGCAGTTCTTC	TRBV9	TRBJ2-1	TRBD2	.
CASSLGQGQYF	TGTGCCAGCAGCCTCGGACAAGGGCAGTACTTC	TRBV7-8	TRBJ2-7	.	few
CASSLYRVAGTDTQYF	TGTGCCAGCAGTCTCTACAGGGTGGCGGGCACAGATACGCAGTATTTT	TRBV28	TRBJ2-3	.	.
CASSLRGSGVETQYF	TGTGCCAGCAGTTTAAGGGGCTCAGGGGTAGAGACCCAGTACTTC	TRBV28	TRBJ2-5	.	once
CASSLLDRRFGNQPQHF	TGTGCCAGCAGCTTGCTGGACAGGCGATTCGGCAATCAGCCCCAGCATTTT	TRBV7-8	TRBJ1-5	TRBD1	few
CASSPPGTVGNEKLFF	TGTGCCAGCAGCCCGCCTGGGACAGTCGGGAATGAAAAACTGTTTTTT	TRBV9	TRBJ1-4	TRBD1	.
CASSEGVENTIYF	TGTGCCAGCAGTGAGGGGGTGGAGAACACCATATATTTT	TRBV28	TRBJ1-3	.	.
CASSSDRVGANYGYTF	TGTGCCAGCAGTTCAGACAGGGTCGGTGCTAACTATGGCTACACCTTC	TRBV6-2/TRBV6-3	TRBJ1-2	TRBD1	.
CASSLVGGGKYNEQFF	TGTGCCAGCAGTTTGGTCGGGGGTGGGAAATACAATGAGCAGTTCTTC	TRBV27	TRBJ2-1	.	.
CASSWELGLQETQYF	TGTGCCAGCAGCTGGGAGTTGGGACTTCAAGAGACCCAGTACTTC	TRBV11-2	TRBJ2-5	.	.
CASSLRLAQSYEQYF	TGTGCCAGCAGCTTACGACTAGCGCAATCCTACGAGCAGTACTTC	TRBV5-6	TRBJ2-7	TRBD2	.
CASSPPTVEENTGELFF	TGTGCCAGCAGCCCCCCCACGGTGGAGGAAAACACCGGGGAGCTGTTTTTT	TRBV7-6	TRBJ2-2	.	.
CASSSLAGEGEQFF	TGCGCCAGCAGTTCACTAGCGGGAGAAGGGGAGCAGTTCTTC	TRBV5-1	TRBJ2-1	TRBD2	.
CASSYKGLAGGRPQYNEQFF	TGTGCCAGCAGTTATAAGGGGCTAGCGGGAGGCCGTCCCCAATACAATGAGCAGTTCTTC	TRBV6-8	TRBJ2-1	TRBD2	.
CASLSPPYNEQFF	TGTGCCAGCCTGTCCCCCCCCTACAATGAGCAGTTCTTC	TRBV28	TRBJ2-1	.	.
CATSRDRSGGPLYYGYTF	TGTGCCACCAGCAGAGATCGAAGTGGGGGCCCCCTTTACTATGGCTACACCTTC	TRBV15	TRBJ1-2	.	.